This T cell receptor beta chain appears in the sequencing data of a study of shared clonotypes between healthy human individuals. Here immunoSEQ multiplex PCR was the method, and the copy in TCRdb shows in-frame clones only, minus some. The repertoire holds some 2,000,000 clones, with 95% as singletons. In this sample, this clone turned up once. The trim removed 5 bases at V and 1 base at J, leaving 9 bases unmatched. Looked up from germline, CDR1 is KGHSH and CDR2 is LQKENI. The CDR3 contains 18 residues. The receptor was isolated from a man in his late teens or twenties in good health. The chain links TRBV18 to TRBJ2-1; 12 positions match TRBD1. Sequencing input: naive CD4+ T cells sorted from blood. As to subset: CD45RA+ positively selected. CDR3 amino acids: CASSTGTGGSRSYNEQFF. The CDR3 DNA sequence: TGTGCCAGCTCAACCGGGACAGGGGGCAGTCGGTCCTACAATGAGCAGTTCTTC.